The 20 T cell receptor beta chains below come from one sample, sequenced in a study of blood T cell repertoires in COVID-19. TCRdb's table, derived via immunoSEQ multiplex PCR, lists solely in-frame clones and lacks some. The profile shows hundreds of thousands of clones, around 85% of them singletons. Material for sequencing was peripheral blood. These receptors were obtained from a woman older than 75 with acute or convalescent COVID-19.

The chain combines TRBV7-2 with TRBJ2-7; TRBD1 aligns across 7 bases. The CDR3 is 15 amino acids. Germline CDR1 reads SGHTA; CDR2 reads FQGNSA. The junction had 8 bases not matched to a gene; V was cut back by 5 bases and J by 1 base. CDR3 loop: CASSIGTAFSYEQYF. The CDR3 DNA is TGTGCCAGCAGCATCGGGACAGCCTTTTCCTACGAGCAGTACTTC.

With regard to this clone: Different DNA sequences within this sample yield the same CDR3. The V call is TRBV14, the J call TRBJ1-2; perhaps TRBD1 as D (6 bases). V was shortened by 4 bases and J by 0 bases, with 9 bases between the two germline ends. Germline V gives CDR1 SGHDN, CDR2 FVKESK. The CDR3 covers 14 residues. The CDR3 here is CASSLRQANYGYTF. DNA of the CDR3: TGTGCCAGCAGCCTGAGACAGGCTAACTATGGCTACACCTTC.

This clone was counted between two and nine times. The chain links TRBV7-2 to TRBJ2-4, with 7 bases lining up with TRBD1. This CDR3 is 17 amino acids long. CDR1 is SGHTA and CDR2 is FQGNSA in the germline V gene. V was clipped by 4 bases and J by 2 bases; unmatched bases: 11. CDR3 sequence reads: CASSSTDRAGTKNIQYF. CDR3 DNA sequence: TGTGCCAGCAGCTCGACCGACAGGGCTGGAACCAAAAACATTCAGTACTTC. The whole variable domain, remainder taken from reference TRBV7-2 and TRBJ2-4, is GAGVSQSPSNKVTEKGKDVELRCDPISGHTALYWYRQSLGQGLEFLIYFQGNSAPDKSGLPSDRFSAERTGGSVSTLTIQRTQQEDSAVYLCASSSTDRAGTKNIQYFGAGTRLSVL.

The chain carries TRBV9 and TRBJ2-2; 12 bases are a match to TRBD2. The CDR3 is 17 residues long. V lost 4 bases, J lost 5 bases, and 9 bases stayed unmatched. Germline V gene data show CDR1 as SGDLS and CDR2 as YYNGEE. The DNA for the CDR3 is TGTGCCAGCAGCCGGGGACTAGCGGGCGGGGGGACCGGGGAGCTGTTTTTT. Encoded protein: CASSRGLAGGGTGELFF.

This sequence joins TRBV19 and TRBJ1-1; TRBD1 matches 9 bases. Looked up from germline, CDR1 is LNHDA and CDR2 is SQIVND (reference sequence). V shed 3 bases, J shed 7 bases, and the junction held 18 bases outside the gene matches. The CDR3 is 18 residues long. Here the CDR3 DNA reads TGTGCCAGTAGTATCGGGAACAGGGGGCCCCCCGTGTCGGGTGAAGCTTTCTTT. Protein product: CASSIGNRGPPVSGEAFF.

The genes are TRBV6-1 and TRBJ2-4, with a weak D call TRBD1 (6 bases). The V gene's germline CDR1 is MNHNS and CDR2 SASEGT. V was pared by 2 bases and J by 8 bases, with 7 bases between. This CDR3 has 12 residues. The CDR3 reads CASSETGHIQYF. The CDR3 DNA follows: TGTGCCAGCAGTGAAACAGGGCACATTCAGTACTTC.

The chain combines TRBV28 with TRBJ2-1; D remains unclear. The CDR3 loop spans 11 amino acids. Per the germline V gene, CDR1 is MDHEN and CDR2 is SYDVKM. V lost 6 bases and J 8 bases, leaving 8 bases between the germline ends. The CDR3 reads CASRNIHEQFF. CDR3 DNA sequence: TGTGCCAGCAGAAACATCCATGAGCAGTTCTTC.

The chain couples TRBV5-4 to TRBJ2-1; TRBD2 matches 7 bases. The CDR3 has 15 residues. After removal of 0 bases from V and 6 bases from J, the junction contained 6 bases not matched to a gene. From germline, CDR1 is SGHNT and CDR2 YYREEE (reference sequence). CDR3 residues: CASSLAASGLNEQFF. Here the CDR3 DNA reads TGTGCCAGCAGCTTGGCGGCTAGCGGTCTCAATGAGCAGTTCTTC.

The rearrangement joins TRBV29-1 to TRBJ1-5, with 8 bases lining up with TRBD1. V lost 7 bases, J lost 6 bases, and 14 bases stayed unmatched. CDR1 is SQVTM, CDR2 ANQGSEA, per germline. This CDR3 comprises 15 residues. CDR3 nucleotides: TGCAGCGCCCACTGGGGCAGGGGGCGATTTCAGCCCCAGCATTTT. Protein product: CSAHWGRGRFQPQHF.

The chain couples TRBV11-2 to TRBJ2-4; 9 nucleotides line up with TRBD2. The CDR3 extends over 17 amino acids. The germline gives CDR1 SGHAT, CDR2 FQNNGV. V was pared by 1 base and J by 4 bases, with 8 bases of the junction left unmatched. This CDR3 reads CASSLVDSGGTKNIQYF. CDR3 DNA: TGTGCCAGCAGCTTAGTGGATAGCGGGGGAACTAAAAACATTCAGTACTTC.

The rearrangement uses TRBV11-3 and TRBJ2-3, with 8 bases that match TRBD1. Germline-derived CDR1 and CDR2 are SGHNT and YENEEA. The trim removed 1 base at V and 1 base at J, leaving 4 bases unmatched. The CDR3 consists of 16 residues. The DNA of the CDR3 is TGTGCCAGCAGCTTAGGACAGGGGTCCCGCACAGATACGCAGTATTTT. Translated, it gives CASSLGQGSRTDTQYF.

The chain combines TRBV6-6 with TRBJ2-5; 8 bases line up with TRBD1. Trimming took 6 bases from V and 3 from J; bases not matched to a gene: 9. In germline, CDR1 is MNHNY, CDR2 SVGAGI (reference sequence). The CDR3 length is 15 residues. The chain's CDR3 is CASSPGGGWKETQYF. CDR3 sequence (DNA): TGTGCCAGCAGCCCAGGGGGCGGGTGGAAAGAGACCCAGTACTTC.

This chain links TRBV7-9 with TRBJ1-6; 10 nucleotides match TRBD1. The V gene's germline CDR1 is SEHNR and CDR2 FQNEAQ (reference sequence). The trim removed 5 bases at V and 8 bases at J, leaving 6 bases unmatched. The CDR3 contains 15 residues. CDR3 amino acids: CASSLLTGGDSPLHF. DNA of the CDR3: TGTGCCAGCAGCCTATTGACAGGGGGCGATTCACCCCTCCACTTT.

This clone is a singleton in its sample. The CDR3 DNA reads TGTGCCAGCAGTCCCGGACTAGCGGGAGTGTCCTACGAGCAGTACTTC. It encodes CASSPGLAGVSYEQYF. The V call is TRBV28, the J call TRBJ2-7; 13 bases match TRBD2. CDR3 length equals 16 residues. The germline V gene has CDR1 MDHEN and CDR2 SYDVKM. V lost 5 bases to trimming and J lost 1 base; unmatched junction nucleotides: 5. Full variable domain (rest looked up from reference TRBV28 and TRBJ2-7): DVKVTQSSRYLVKRTGEKVFLECVQDMDHENMFWYRQDPGLGLRLIYFSYDVKMKEKGDIPEGYSVSREKKERFSLILESASTNQTSMYLCASSPGLAGVSYEQYFGPGTRLTVT.

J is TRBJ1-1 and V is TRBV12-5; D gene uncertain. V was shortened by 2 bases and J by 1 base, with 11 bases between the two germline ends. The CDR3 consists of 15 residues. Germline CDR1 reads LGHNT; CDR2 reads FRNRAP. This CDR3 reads CASGLSLSGNTEAFF. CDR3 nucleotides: TGTGCTAGTGGTTTGAGTCTGTCGGGGAACACTGAAGCTTTCTTT.

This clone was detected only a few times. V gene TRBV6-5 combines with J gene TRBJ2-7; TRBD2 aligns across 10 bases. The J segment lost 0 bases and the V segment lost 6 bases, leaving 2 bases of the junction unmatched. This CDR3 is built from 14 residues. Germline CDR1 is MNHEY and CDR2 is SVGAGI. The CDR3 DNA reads TGTGCCAGCAGACCTAGCGGGGGCTCCTACGAGCAGTACTTC. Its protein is CASRPSGGSYEQYF.

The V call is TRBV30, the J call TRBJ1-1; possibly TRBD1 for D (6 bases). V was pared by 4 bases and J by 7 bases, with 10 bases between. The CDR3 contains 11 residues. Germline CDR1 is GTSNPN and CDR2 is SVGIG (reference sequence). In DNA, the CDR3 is TGTGCCTGGACGTGGACAGTTGAAGCTTTCTTT. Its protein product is CAWTWTVEAFF.

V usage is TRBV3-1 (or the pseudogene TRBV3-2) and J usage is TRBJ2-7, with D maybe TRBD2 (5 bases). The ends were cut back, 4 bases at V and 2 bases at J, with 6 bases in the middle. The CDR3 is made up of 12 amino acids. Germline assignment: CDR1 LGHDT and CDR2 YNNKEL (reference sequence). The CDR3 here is CASSPGAYEQYF. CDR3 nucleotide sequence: TGTGCCAGCAGCCCCGGGGCCTACGAGCAGTACTTC.

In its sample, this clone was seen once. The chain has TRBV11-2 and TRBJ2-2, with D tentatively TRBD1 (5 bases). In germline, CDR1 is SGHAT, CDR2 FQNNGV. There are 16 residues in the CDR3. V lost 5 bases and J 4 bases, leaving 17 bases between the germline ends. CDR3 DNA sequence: TGTGCCAGCAGCCACGAGTTGAGCAGGGCCACCGGGGAGCTGTTTTTT. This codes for CASSHELSRATGELFF.

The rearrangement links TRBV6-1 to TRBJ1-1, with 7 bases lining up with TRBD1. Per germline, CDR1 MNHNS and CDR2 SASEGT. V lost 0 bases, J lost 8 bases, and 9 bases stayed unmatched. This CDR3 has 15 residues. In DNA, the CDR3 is TGTGCCAGCAGTGAAGCTCTATATCCGGGACAGGAAGCTTTCTTT. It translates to CASSEALYPGQEAFF.